This TCR beta chain was identified in a study of blood T cell repertoires in COVID-19. Study details: T cells, B-cell-depleted T cells, or PBMCs supplied cDNA or gDNA.

The germline CDR1 and CDR2 sequences are KGHDR and SFDVKD. The CDR3 has 15 residues. The J segment lost 10 bases and the V segment lost 5 bases, leaving 11 bases of the junction unmatched. Original processing methods: Amplified reference gene primers provided the basis for estimating nucleated cell counts. This table comes from immunoSEQ multiplex PCR, and its TCRdb copy is limited to in-frame clones, with some not included. V, J and clone size derive from that table, while D and trimming were established from the DNA sequence. The sample carries 60,000 to 65,000 clones, about 77% recorded once. The J gene is TRBJ2-1, the V gene TRBV24-1; TRBD1 aligns across 9 bases. This clonotype was obtained from a human donor in a cohort sampled during active COVID-19. What was sequenced was peripheral blood. The CDR3 spells CATSVPGQGWNEQFF. CDR3 in DNA: TGTGCCACCAGTGTCCCGGGACAGGGTTGGAACGAGCAGTTCTTC.